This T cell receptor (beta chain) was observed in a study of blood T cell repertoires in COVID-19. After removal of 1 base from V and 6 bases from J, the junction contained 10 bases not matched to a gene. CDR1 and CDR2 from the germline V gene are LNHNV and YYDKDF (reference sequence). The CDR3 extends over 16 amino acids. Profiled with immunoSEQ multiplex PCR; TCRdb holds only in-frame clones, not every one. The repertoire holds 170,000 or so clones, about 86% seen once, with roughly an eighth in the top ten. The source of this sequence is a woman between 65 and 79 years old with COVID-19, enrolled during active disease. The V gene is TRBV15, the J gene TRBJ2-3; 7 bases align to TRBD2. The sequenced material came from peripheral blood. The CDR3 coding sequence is TGTGCCACCAGCAGAGTCTTGGGTAGCGGGTTCGATACGCAGTATTTT. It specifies CATSRVLGSGFDTQYF.